Shown below are 26 T cell receptor beta chains from a single sample sequenced in a study of OX40 agonist ivuxolimab in advanced cancers. TCRdb's table, derived via immunoSEQ multiplex PCR, lists solely in-frame clones and lacks some. Of just over 50,000 clones in the sample, about 86% were seen once. The material was CD4+ or CD8+ T cells sorted from blood, obtained in a trial of the OX40 agonist ivuxolimab. These receptors originate from an adult with an advanced solid tumor such as melanoma, head and neck, liver or kidney cancer.

The V call is TRBV7-3, the J call TRBJ2-1; D unclear. The V gene lost 5 bases and the J gene lost 5 bases, with 10 bases spanning the gap. From germline, CDR1 is SGHTA and CDR2 FQGTGA. The CDR3 is 13 residues long. DNA for the CDR3: TGTGCCAGCAGCCTTAGCCAAGACAATGAGCAGTTCTTC. It codes for CASSLSQDNEQFF. The full variable domain, with the rest looked up from reference TRBV7-3 and TRBJ2-1, is GAGVSQTPSNKVTEKGKYVELRCDPISGHTALYWYRQSLGQGPEFLIYFQGTGAADDSGLPNDRFFAVRPEGSVSTLKIQRTERGDSAVYLCASSLSQDNEQFFGPGTRLTVL.

This chain joins TRBV10-2 and TRBJ1-1; D is unresolved. V lost 7 bases to trimming and J lost 9 bases, with 15 bases between them. CDR1 is WSHSY, CDR2 SAAADI, per germline. The CDR3 covers 12 residues. The CDR3 is CASMGGQVQAFF. The CDR3 coding sequence is TGCGCCAGCATGGGTGGGCAAGTTCAAGCTTTCTTT.

The chain uses TRBV6-4 and TRBJ1-5, with unresolved D. The length of the CDR3 is 13 residues. In germline, CDR1 is MRHNA, CDR2 SNTAGT. Trimming stripped 2 bases from V and 6 bases from J, with 8 bases between. The CDR3 DNA reads TGTGCCAGCAGTGACCGGTGGGGTCAGCCCCAGCATTTT. Its translation is CASSDRWGQPQHF.

In DNA, the CDR3 is TGCGCCAGCAGCTTGGGCGGGGGGAACTCCTACAATGAGCAGTTCTTC. The encoded protein is CASSLGGGNSYNEQFF. The chain combines TRBV5-1 with TRBJ2-1; 8 positions match TRBD2. The CDR3 is 16 residues long. Germline trimming cut 0 bases from V and 0 bases from J; bases unmatched to any gene: 2. CDR1 and CDR2 from the germline V gene are SGHRS and YFSETQ.

The rearrangement joins TRBV15 to TRBJ1-6; D perhaps matches TRBD1 (6 bases). Per germline, CDR1 LNHNV and CDR2 YYDKDF (reference sequence). V was trimmed by 0 bases and J by 10 bases, leaving 16 bases between them. The CDR3 totals 16 residues. The CDR3 region is CATSRDRGATGSPLHF. The CDR3 DNA reads TGTGCCACCAGCAGAGATCGGGGGGCAACGGGGTCACCCCTCCACTTT. The variable domain in full, completed from reference TRBV15 and TRBJ1-6, reads DAMVIQNPRYQVTQFGKPVTLSCSQTLNHNVMYWYQQKSSQAPKLLFHYYDKDFNNEADTPDNFQSRRPNTSFCFLDIRSPGLGDTAMYLCATSRDRGATGSPLHFGNGTRLTVT.

This chain uses TRBV5-1 with TRBJ2-3; perhaps TRBD1 as D (5 bases). Trimming took 2 bases from V and 3 from J, leaving 10 bases between them. Germline V gene lookup returns CDR1 SGHRS and CDR2 YFSETQ. The CDR3 length is 14 residues. As DNA, the CDR3 is TGCGCCAGCAGCTTTAACAGGTGGACAGATACGCAGTATTTT. This translates into CASSFNRWTDTQYF.

The chain couples TRBV18 to TRBJ1-1; no clear D gene. V was shortened by 0 bases and J by 11 bases, with 19 bases between the two germline ends. From germline, CDR1 is KGHSH and CDR2 LQKENI. This CDR3 has 15 residues. CDR3 coding DNA: TGTGCCAGCTCACCACCAGGGAACCAAAGAATGAGCGCTTTCTTT. Translation: CASSPPGNQRMSAFF.

The chain has TRBV14 and TRBJ2-5, with D possibly matching TRBD2 (6 bases). The CDR3 runs to 15 residues. From germline, CDR1 is SGHDN and CDR2 FVKESK. V shed 1 base and J shed 5 bases, with 14 bases lying between them. DNA of the CDR3: TGTGCCAGCAGCCAAGGACTAGGGGCCTTTGAGACCCAGTACTTC. Its translation: CASSQGLGAFETQYF.

The chain employs TRBV29-1 and TRBJ1-1; D might be TRBD1 (6 bases). The V end lost 6 bases, the J end lost 6 bases, and 11 bases lay between the germline ends. Germline V lookup: CDR1 SQVTM, CDR2 ANQGSEA. The CDR3 spans 11 residues. The DNA of the CDR3 is TGCAGCGTCACCGGGACATCTGAAGCTTTCTTT. Its protein is CSVTGTSEAFF.

This clone showed up just a few times. CDR3 in DNA: TGTGCCAGCAGCGCCGGATTAGACAGGACACCCTATGGCTACACCTTC. Residues: CASSAGLDRTPYGYTF. The chain is built from TRBV9 and TRBJ1-2; TRBD1 is a possible D gene (6 bases). Germline V gene data show CDR1 as SGDLS and CDR2 as YYNGEE. This CDR3 spans 16 amino acids. V gave up 3 bases and J gave up 4 bases, with 19 bases separating them.

The V gene is TRBV18, the J gene TRBJ2-3; 7 bases match TRBD1. CDR3 size: 15 residues. V was clipped by 4 bases and J by 2 bases; unmatched bases: 6. CDR1 is KGHSH and CDR2 is LQKENI in the germline V gene. In DNA form, the CDR3 reads TGTGCCAGCTCACAGACAGGGTCCGACACAGATACGCAGTATTTT. Protein product: CASSQTGSDTDTQYF. Drawing the rest from reference TRBV18 and TRBJ2-3, the complete variable domain is NAGVMQNPRHLVRRRGQEARLRCSPMKGHSHVYWYRQLPEEGLKFMVYLQKENIIDESGMPKERFSAEFPKEGPSILRIQQVVRGDSAAYFCASSQTGSDTDTQYFGPGTRLTVL.

The chain recombines TRBV7-9 with TRBJ1-5; no clear D gene. There are 13 residues in the CDR3. Deletions cut 5 bases from V and 6 bases from J, with 11 bases between. The germline V gene has CDR1 SEHNR and CDR2 FQNEAQ (reference sequence). Here the CDR3 reads CASSLGSSQPQHF. The CDR3 DNA follows: TGTGCCAGCAGCCTAGGTTCTTCTCAGCCCCAGCATTTT.

The chain employs TRBV7-8 and TRBJ1-1; D is ambiguous. Germline values: CDR1 SGHVS, CDR2 FQNEAQ. The CDR3 has 13 residues. V lost 5 bases and J 2 bases, leaving 9 bases between the germline ends. CDR3 residues: CASSRGSNTEAFF. The CDR3 nucleotides read TGTGCCAGCAGCCGAGGATCTAACACTGAAGCTTTCTTT.

V is TRBV6-1 and J is TRBJ2-7; D not resolved. V lost 8 bases, J lost 1 base, and 6 bases lay in between. Per germline, CDR1 MNHNS and CDR2 SASEGT. CDR3 length: 11 amino acids. DNA for the CDR3: TGTGCCAGCCAAGAATCCTACGAGCAGTACTTC. This codes for CASQESYEQYF.

This clone has more than one count but fewer than ten. This chain links TRBV11-2 with TRBJ2-3; D is uncertain. The germline CDR1 and CDR2 sequences are SGHAT and FQNNGV. The CDR3 loop spans 14 amino acids. V lost 4 bases, J lost 4 bases, and 12 bases lay in between. The chain's CDR3 is CASSSRTGADTQYF. The CDR3 coding sequence is TGTGCCAGCAGCTCGCGGACGGGTGCAGATACGCAGTATTTT.

The V call is TRBV19, the J call TRBJ1-1, with D uncertain. The CDR3 has 13 amino acids. Germline V gives CDR1 LNHDA, CDR2 SQIVND (reference sequence). Trimming left V 10 bases short and J 4 bases short, with 16 bases between. CDR3 bases: TGTGCCACCACCACCTGGGGTAGCACTGAAGCTTTCTTT. Translation gives CATTTWGSTEAFF.

About this clone itself: The junction departs from the called germline gene at one end, perhaps through a read error. This chain links TRBV6-1 with TRBJ2-1; unclear D gene. Germline-derived CDR1 and CDR2 are MNHNS and SASEGT. CDR3 length: 12 amino acids. CDR3 sequence (DNA): TGTGCCAGCAGTGAGCGGAGTTCTTTGGCGATCTTC. It yields the protein CASSERSSLAIF.

A single count supports this clone. The chain has TRBV7-9 and TRBJ1-5, with D perhaps TRBD1 (5 bases). V lost 5 bases to trimming and J lost 2 bases, with 13 bases between them. The germline V gene encodes CDR1 SEHNR and CDR2 FQNEAQ (reference sequence). The CDR3 length is 15 residues. The CDR3 DNA reads TGTGCCAGCAGCCGGGAGGGGATCGGCAATCAGCCCCAGCATTTT. This gives the protein CASSREGIGNQPQHF.

The rearrangement links TRBV5-6 to TRBJ2-2; D not certain. V dropped 3 bases and J dropped 5 bases, with 5 bases sitting between them. Per germline, CDR1 SGHDT and CDR2 YYEEEE. The CDR3 has 12 amino acids. Written as DNA, the CDR3 is TGTGCCAGCAGCTACTATACCGGGGAGCTGTTTTTT. This gives the protein CASSYYTGELFF.

The gene calls are TRBV11-2 and TRBJ2-2; D ambiguous. The CDR3 sequence is 14 residues long. CDR1 SGHAT and CDR2 FQNNGV come from the germline V gene. V gave up 1 base and J gave up 4 bases, with 7 bases separating them. In DNA, the CDR3 is TGTGCCAGCAGCTTAGGCCAGTTCACCGGGGAGCTGTTTTTT. It codes for CASSLGQFTGELFF. The complete variable domain, with remaining parts taken from reference TRBV11-2 and TRBJ2-2, reads EAGVAQSPRYKIIEKRQSVAFWCNPISGHATLYWYQQILGQGPKLLIQFQNNGVVDDSQLPKDRFSAERLKGVDSTLKIQPAKLEDSAVYLCASSLGQFTGELFFGEGSRLTVL.

The V gene is TRBV11-2, the J gene TRBJ2-5; 10 nucleotides align to TRBD2. The CDR3 is 16 residues long. V was pared by 5 bases and J by 5 bases, with 11 bases of the junction left unmatched. Germline values: CDR1 SGHAT, CDR2 FQNNGV. The CDR3 DNA reads as TGTGCCAGCAGCCAATGGGAGCGGGGGGGGTTGGAGACCCAGTACTTC. Translating gives CASSQWERGGLETQYF.

The genes are TRBV18 and TRBJ2-6, with TRBD1 matching over 7 bases. V dropped 2 bases and J dropped 1; count of bases not matched to a gene: 11. Germline V gene data show CDR1 as KGHSH and CDR2 as LQKENI. The CDR3 contains 19 residues. CDR3 DNA sequence: TGTGCCAGCTCACCAACCGGGACAGCATTAAGATCTGGGGCCAACGTCCTGACTTTC. Protein sequence: CASSPTGTALRSGANVLTF.

Written as DNA, the CDR3 is TGTGCCGCAGCGGGACAGGTGTCCTACGAGCAGTACTTC. This gives the protein CAAAGQVSYEQYF. The chain combines TRBV6-1 with TRBJ2-7, with D tentatively TRBD1 (8 bases). The germline gives CDR1 MNHNS, CDR2 SASEGT. V lost 11 bases, J lost 1 base, and 15 bases lay in between. The CDR3 runs to 13 residues.

V and J are TRBV15 and TRBJ2-7; TRBD2 aligns across 9 bases. CDR1 LNHNV and CDR2 YYDKDF come from the germline V gene (reference sequence). The CDR3 totals 16 residues. V was clipped by 3 bases and J by 3 bases; unmatched bases: 9. CDR3 region: CATSSIAGAILYEQYF. CDR3 DNA sequence: TGTGCCACCAGCAGTATAGCGGGGGCCATTCTCTACGAGCAGTACTTC.

The chain uses TRBV7-9 and TRBJ1-5; a weak D match, TRBD1 (5 bases). Trimming removed 3 bases at V and 13 bases at J, with 16 bases between. The CDR3 consists of 13 residues. CDR1 is SEHNR and CDR2 is FQNEAQ in the germline V gene (reference sequence). CDR3 DNA: TGTGCCAGCAGCTTGGGGACGTCCCCCCTTCAGCATTTT. It translates to CASSLGTSPLQHF. The variable domain in full, completed from reference TRBV7-9 and TRBJ1-5, reads DTGVSQNPRHKITKRGQNVTFRCDPISEHNRLYWYRQTLGQGPEFLTYFQNEAQLEKSRLLSDRFSAERPKGSFSTLEIQRTEQGDSAMYLCASSLGTSPLQHFGDGTRLSIL.

CDR3 residues: CASSMWQGDGQPQHF. Written as DNA, the CDR3 is TGTGCCAGTAGTATGTGGCAGGGAGATGGTCAGCCCCAGCATTTT. The gene calls are TRBV19 and TRBJ1-5; possibly TRBD1 for D (5 bases). Trimming removed 3 bases at V and 6 bases at J, with 15 bases between. This CDR3 region has 15 residues. CDR1 is LNHDA, CDR2 SQIVND, per germline (reference sequence).